The TCR beta chain under discussion was sequenced for a study of T cell responses to AZD1222 COVID-19 vaccine. Study-wide findings and caveats: The CD4 TCRs associated with vaccination extended across spike and predominated at 160-218 and 743-854.

After removal of 4 bases from V and 2 bases from J, the junction contained 6 bases not matched to a gene. The CDR3 totals 15 residues. CDR1 and CDR2 (germline): MNHEY, SVGAGI. Only one count was recorded for this clone. No antigen is known for it. The assay was immunoSEQ multiplex PCR, and TCRdb's table has in-frame clones only and misses some. Of tens of thousands of clones listed, about 88% are singletons. This receptor was obtained from an adult in good health. The rearrangement joins TRBV6-5 to TRBJ1-1, with 8 positions matching TRBD1. The source was peripheral blood, collected on day 0 of AZD1222 vaccination. This CDR3 is CASSFLTGGNTEAFF. DNA for the CDR3: TGTGCCAGCAGTTTCCTAACAGGGGGTAACACTGAAGCTTTCTTT.